This T cell receptor (beta chain) was identified in a study of long-term antiretroviral therapy in people with HIV. Every specimen provided 1-10 million cryopreserved PBMC before DNA extraction took place. CDR1 and CDR2 (germline): SGHRS, YFSETQ. CDR3 length: 15 amino acids. V was shortened by 4 bases and J by 0 bases, with 13 bases between the two germline ends. Samples were assayed with immunoSEQ v3.0 at survey level. The assay was immunoSEQ multiplex PCR, and TCRdb's table has in-frame clones only and misses some. The sample holds around 20,000 clones, around three quarters seen once. The chain carries TRBV5-1 and TRBJ1-1; D gene uncertain. The source material was unsorted PBMCs, sampled 2.9 years after starting antiretroviral therapy. The TCR sequence derives from a woman between 25 and 40 years old with HIV. CDR3 nucleotides: TGCGCCAGCAGCCCGGACGGAGCCATGAACACTGAAGCTTTCTTT. Protein: CASSPDGAMNTEAFF.